This passage covers 22 T cell receptor beta chains from one sample sequenced in a study of CD8+CD57+ T cells in acquired aplastic anemia. TCR beta VDJ and CDR3 were profiled, and genomic DNA was the template. Using its own MiXCR run on the reads, TCRdb lists one record per CDR3 protein. The data hold under 200,000 distinct CDR3 sequences, with 55% to 70% observed a single time. Input material: sorted CD4+, CD8+, or CD8+CD57+ T cells (not recorded which) from PBMCs. These receptors were collected from a human donor with severe aplastic anemia or a healthy control (not recorded which).

In its sample, this clonotype was seen once. V usage is TRBV2 and J usage is TRBJ1-6; D not resolved. Trimming stripped 1 base from V and 7 bases from J, with 8 bases between. The length of the CDR3 is 14 residues. CDR1 and CDR2 from the germline V gene are SNHLY and FYNNEI. In DNA form, the CDR3 reads TGTGCCAGCAGTGAAGACTATGCGAATTCACCCCTCCACTTT. Protein: CASSEDYANSPLHF.

In the case of this clonotype: Compared with germline, one end of the junction differs, possibly owing to a read error. V gene TRBV7-3 combines with J gene TRBJ2-7; 15 nucleotides agree with TRBD2. Germline V gives CDR1 SGHTA, CDR2 FQGTGA. The CDR3 runs 16 residues. The CDR3 region is CTSSPRTSGGADEQYF. As DNA, the CDR3 is TGCACCAGCAGCCCAAGGACTAGCGGGGGGGCCGACGAGCAGTACTTC.

This chain links TRBV29-1 with TRBJ1-2, with 11 bases aligning to TRBD1. Germline CDR1 reads SQVTM; CDR2 reads ANQGSEA. V dropped 5 bases and J dropped 4; count of bases not matched to a gene: 3. CDR3 size: 13 residues. The CDR3 nucleotides are TGCAGCGTTTGGGGGACAGGGGGCTATGGCTACACCTTC. Translation gives CSVWGTGGYGYTF.

About this clonotype: Mismatch with germline at one junction end may stem from a read error. V usage is TRBV10-3 and J usage is TRBJ2-7; TRBD2 might be the D (5 bases). Germline V gene lookup returns CDR1 ENHRY and CDR2 SYGVKD. The CDR3 runs 15 residues. The CDR3 loop is CASSYGVAGSYEQYF. In nucleotides, the CDR3 is TGTGCCAGCAGTTACGGGGTCGCAGGCTCCTACGAGCAGTACTTC.

This clonotype was seen a few times. The chain combines TRBV24-1 with TRBJ2-2; the D is unclear. There are 14 residues in the CDR3. Germline loops: CDR1 KGHDR, CDR2 SFDVKD. Trimming took 2 bases from V and 7 from J, leaving 10 bases between them. The DNA for the CDR3 is TGTGCCACCAGTGATTCCGGTAGTAACGGGGAGCTGTTTTTT. Protein: CATSDSGSNGELFF.

Ten or more counts support this clonotype. The chain joins TRBV5-6 to TRBJ2-3; the D is unclear. Trimming shortened V by 3 bases and J by 6 bases, and 14 bases separated the two germline ends. Germline V gives CDR1 SGHDT, CDR2 YYEEEE. There are 14 residues in the CDR3. The chain's CDR3 is CASSSTNRADTQYF. The CDR3 DNA follows: TGTGCCAGCAGCTCTACGAATCGGGCGGATACGCAGTATTTT.

Comment on this clonotype: A read error may account for a junction end that differs from germline. The J gene is TRBJ2-5, the V gene TRBV7-8; D remains unclear. The CDR3 has 13 amino acids. Per germline, CDR1 SGHVS and CDR2 FQNEAQ. For the CDR3, the DNA is TGCGCCAGCAGCCAAGGGCTCATAGAGACCCAGTACTTC. Translation: CASSQGLIETQYF.

This clonotype was seen only a few times. V gene TRBV27 combines with J gene TRBJ2-1, with 10 bases matching TRBD2. V lost 1 base and J lost 6; bases outside the gene matches: 9. In germline, CDR1 is MNHEY, CDR2 SMNVEV (reference sequence). This CDR3 has 17 residues. For the CDR3, the DNA is TGTGCCAGCAGTTTATTTAGTAGCGGGGGGTCTATCAATGAGCAGTTCTTC. Amino acid sequence: CASSLFSSGGSINEQFF.

In this sample, this clonotype turned up many times. This chain uses TRBV11-2 with TRBJ2-7, with D possibly TRBD2 on 5 matching bases. CDR3 length equals 15 residues. CDR1 and CDR2 (germline): SGHAT, FQNNGV. Trimming took 1 base from V and 2 from J, leaving 12 bases between them. Written as DNA, the CDR3 is TGTGCCAGCAGCTTAGCATCCCTACTAGCCTACGAGCAGTACTTC. Translating gives CASSLASLLAYEQYF.

V is TRBV20-1 and J is TRBJ1-6, with D hard to call. V gave up 3 bases and J gave up 8 bases, with 14 bases separating them. The CDR3 is made up of 14 amino acids. Looked up from germline, CDR1 is DFQATT and CDR2 is SNEGSKA (reference sequence). The CDR3 spells CSASWRDWDSPLHF. As DNA, the CDR3 is TGCAGTGCTAGTTGGAGGGATTGGGATTCACCCCTCCACTTT.

This clonotype was counted at least ten times. V and J are TRBV19 and TRBJ1-1, with 7 nucleotides matching TRBD1. CDR3 length: 14 residues. Germline CDR1 and CDR2: LNHDA and SQIVND (reference sequence). V gave up 3 bases and J gave up 12 bases; unmatched junction bases: 13. As DNA, the CDR3 is TGTGCCAGTAGTATCCCCGGGACAGCCCCTGGGACTTTCTTT. It specifies CASSIPGTAPGTFF.

The table lists this clonotype with many counts. The chain is built from TRBV7-9 and TRBJ2-1; 9 bases map to TRBD1. Germline trimming cut 2 bases from V and 3 bases from J; bases unmatched to any gene: 11. Germline-derived CDR1 and CDR2 are SEHNR and FQNEAQ (reference sequence). The length of the CDR3 is 18 residues. The CDR3 here is CASSLRDSDRGNYNEQFF. As DNA, the CDR3 is TGTGCCAGCAGCTTACGGGACTCGGACAGGGGAAACTACAATGAGCAGTTCTTC.

The V and J genes are TRBV7-8 and TRBJ1-3; 7 nucleotides align to TRBD1. Per germline, CDR1 SGHVS and CDR2 FQNEAQ. V lost 5 bases to trimming and J lost 4 bases; unmatched junction nucleotides: 8. This CDR3 is built from 15 residues. The CDR3, as DNA: TGTGCCAGCAGCCGTGGGACAGCCCAAGGAAACACCATATATTTT. Its protein is CASSRGTAQGNTIYF.

The CDR3 nucleotides read TGTGCCAGCAGCTCATCCGGGACCACCGAGAACACTGAAGCTTTCTTT. Protein: CASSSSGTTENTEAFF. J is TRBJ1-1 and V is TRBV7-2; tentatively, D is TRBD1 (5 bases). This CDR3 comprises 16 residues. Germline CDR1 SGHTA, CDR2 FQGNSA. Trimming stripped 4 bases from V and 1 base from J, with 16 bases between. Full variable domain (rest looked up from reference TRBV7-2 and TRBJ1-1): GAGVSQSPSNKVTEKGKDVELRCDPISGHTALYWYRQSLGQGLEFLIYFQGNSAPDKSGLPSDRFSAERTGGSVSTLTIQRTQQEDSAVYLCASSSSGTTENTEAFFGQGTRLTVV.

This chain links TRBV24-1 with TRBJ2-3, with D possibly matching TRBD2 (5 bases). Trimming left V 7 bases short and J 4 bases short, with 14 bases between. This CDR3 comprises 14 residues. Germline V gene lookup returns CDR1 KGHDR and CDR2 SFDVKD. This chain's CDR3 is CATRDPSGSDTQYF. CDR3 coding DNA: TGTGCCACCAGGGACCCCTCGGGGTCAGATACGCAGTATTTT.

This rearrangement joins TRBV7-2 to TRBJ2-3, with TRBD2 identical over 8 bases. Germline V lookup: CDR1 SGHTA, CDR2 FQGNSA. This CDR3 spans 14 amino acids. V shed 5 bases and J 5 bases; nucleotides not matched to a gene: 6. The CDR3 DNA sequence: TGTGCCAGCAGCCCCCTCCGGGGGGGAGATACGCAGTATTTT. This sequence encodes CASSPLRGGDTQYF.

The rearrangement links TRBV25-1 to TRBJ1-1; 10 positions agree with TRBD1. The germline gives CDR1 MGHDK, CDR2 SYGVNS. J gave up 5 bases and V 3 bases, and 6 bases lay outside the gene matches. The CDR3 spans 15 residues. CDR3 sequence (DNA): TGTGCCAGCAGTGATCCCGGGACAGGGGCTACTGAAGCTTTCTTT. Its translation: CASSDPGTGATEAFF.

V gene TRBV6-6 combines with J gene TRBJ2-7, with 7 positions matching TRBD1. This CDR3 comprises 14 residues. V shed 6 bases, J shed 2 bases, and the junction held 7 bases outside the gene matches. Germline values: CDR1 MNHNY, CDR2 SVGAGI (reference sequence). The CDR3 sequence: CASRNSTGTYEQYF. The CDR3 DNA reads TGTGCCAGCAGGAACTCGACAGGGACCTACGAGCAGTACTTC.

This clonotype has at least ten counts. The chain carries TRBV24-1 and TRBJ2-3, with D perhaps TRBD1 (6 bases). The germline CDR1 and CDR2 sequences are KGHDR and SFDVKD. The CDR3 extends over 16 amino acids. V gave up 4 bases and J gave up 2 bases, with 15 bases separating them. CDR3 residues: CATSDRDTEYTDTQYF. CDR3 in DNA: TGTGCCACCAGTGACAGGGACACGGAATACACAGATACGCAGTATTTT.

This clonotype turned up a few times. CDR3 DNA: TGTGCCAGCTCACCGGACAGGGGGACCCCTGAAGCTTTCTTT. Protein sequence: CASSPDRGTPEAFF. The chain recombines TRBV18 with TRBJ1-1; 10 bases agree with TRBD1. The germline CDR1 and CDR2 sequences are KGHSH and LQKENI. V dropped 3 bases and J dropped 6; count of bases not matched to a gene: 4. This CDR3 has 14 residues.

Ten or more counts support this clonotype. CDR3 amino acids: CSVQVQETQYF. CDR3 bases: TGCAGTGTCCAGGTACAAGAGACCCAGTACTTC. V gene TRBV20-1 combines with J gene TRBJ2-5; the D is unclear. The V and J ends lost 7 bases and 2 bases respectively, with 8 bases between them. Germline lookup yields CDR1 DFQATT and CDR2 SNEGSKA (reference sequence). The CDR3 extends over 11 amino acids.

The rearrangement links TRBV5-1 to TRBJ1-1; 7 bases line up with TRBD1. CDR1 and CDR2 from the germline V gene are SGHRS and YFSETQ. The CDR3 is 14 amino acids. V lost 5 bases and J lost 7; bases outside the gene matches: 11. CDR3 residues: CASRSDREVDEAFF. The CDR3 nucleotides are TGCGCCAGCAGATCCGACAGGGAGGTGGATGAAGCTTTCTTT. The variable domain in full, completed from reference TRBV5-1 and TRBJ1-1, reads KAGVTQTPRYLIKTRGQQVTLSCSPISGHRSVSWYQQTPGQGLQFLFEYFSETQRNKGNFPGRFSGRQFSNSRSEMNVSTLELGDSALYLCASRSDREVDEAFFGQGTRLTVV.